The present entry profiles one T cell receptor beta chain with its context. Data came from immunoSEQ multiplex PCR; TCRdb stores just in-frame clones and leaves some out. The sample gives 63,000 or so clones, roughly 86% of which show up once; about 1.3% is in the top ten. This specimen comes from a study of blood T cell repertoires in COVID-19. Study-wide background: The cDNA or gDNA used as material had been derived from T cells, B-cell-depleted T cells, or PBMCs.

The CDR3 totals 15 residues. Between the trimmed V and J ends, which lost 4 bases and 10 bases, there was a span of 17 bases. Germline assignment: CDR1 MDHEN and CDR2 SYDVKM. Specimen: peripheral blood. The chain is built from TRBV28 and TRBJ1-6, with D possibly matching TRBD1 (5 bases). The clonotype originates from a man aged 55 to 69 with acute or convalescent COVID-19. The CDR3 sequence: CASSYRTGLKSPLHF. The CDR3 DNA is TGTGCCAGCAGTTACAGGACGGGTTTGAAATCACCCCTCCACTTT. Filled out from reference TRBV28 and TRBJ1-6, the complete variable domain reads DVKVTQSSRYLVKRTGEKVFLECVQDMDHENMFWYRQDPGLGLRLIYFSYDVKMKEKGDIPEGYSVSREKKERFSLILESASTNQTSMYLCASSYRTGLKSPLHFGNGTRLTVT.